This TCR beta chain was identified during a study of blood T cell repertoires in COVID-19. About the research overall: From the United States, Italy and Spain came samples of acute and convalescent COVID-19. T cells, B-cell-depleted T cells, or PBMCs supplied cDNA or gDNA.

The CDR3 is 16 amino acids. J gave up 0 bases and V 3 bases, and 5 bases lay outside the gene matches. Germline CDR1 is MGHRA and CDR2 is YSYEKL. Per the original data handling: Amplification of reference gene primers was used by the study to estimate nucleated cell counts. The repertoire was sequenced with immunoSEQ multiplex PCR; TCRdb's copy has only in-frame clones and lacks some. That table supplies the V and J calls and clone size; D and trimming were determined from the DNA. The sample holds about 200,000 clones, roughly 86% seen once. This sequence joins TRBV4-1 and TRBJ1-3, with 7 bases lining up with TRBD1. Input material: peripheral blood. The TCR sequence derives from an older woman with active or convalescent COVID-19. CDR3 sequence reads: CASSHTGQSSGNTIYF. The CDR3 DNA sequence: TGCGCCAGCAGCCACACGGGACAGTCCTCTGGAAACACCATATATTTT.